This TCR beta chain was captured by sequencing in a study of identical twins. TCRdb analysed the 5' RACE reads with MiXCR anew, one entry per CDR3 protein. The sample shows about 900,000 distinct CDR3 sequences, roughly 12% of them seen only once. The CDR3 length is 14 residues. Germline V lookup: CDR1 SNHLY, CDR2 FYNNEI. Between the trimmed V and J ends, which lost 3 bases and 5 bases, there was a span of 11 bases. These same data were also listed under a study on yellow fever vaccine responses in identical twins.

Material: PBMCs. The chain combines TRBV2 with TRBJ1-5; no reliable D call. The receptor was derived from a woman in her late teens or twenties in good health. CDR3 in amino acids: CASSEAGWDQPQHF. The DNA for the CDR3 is TGTGCCAGCAGTGAGGCAGGATGGGATCAGCCCCAGCATTTT.